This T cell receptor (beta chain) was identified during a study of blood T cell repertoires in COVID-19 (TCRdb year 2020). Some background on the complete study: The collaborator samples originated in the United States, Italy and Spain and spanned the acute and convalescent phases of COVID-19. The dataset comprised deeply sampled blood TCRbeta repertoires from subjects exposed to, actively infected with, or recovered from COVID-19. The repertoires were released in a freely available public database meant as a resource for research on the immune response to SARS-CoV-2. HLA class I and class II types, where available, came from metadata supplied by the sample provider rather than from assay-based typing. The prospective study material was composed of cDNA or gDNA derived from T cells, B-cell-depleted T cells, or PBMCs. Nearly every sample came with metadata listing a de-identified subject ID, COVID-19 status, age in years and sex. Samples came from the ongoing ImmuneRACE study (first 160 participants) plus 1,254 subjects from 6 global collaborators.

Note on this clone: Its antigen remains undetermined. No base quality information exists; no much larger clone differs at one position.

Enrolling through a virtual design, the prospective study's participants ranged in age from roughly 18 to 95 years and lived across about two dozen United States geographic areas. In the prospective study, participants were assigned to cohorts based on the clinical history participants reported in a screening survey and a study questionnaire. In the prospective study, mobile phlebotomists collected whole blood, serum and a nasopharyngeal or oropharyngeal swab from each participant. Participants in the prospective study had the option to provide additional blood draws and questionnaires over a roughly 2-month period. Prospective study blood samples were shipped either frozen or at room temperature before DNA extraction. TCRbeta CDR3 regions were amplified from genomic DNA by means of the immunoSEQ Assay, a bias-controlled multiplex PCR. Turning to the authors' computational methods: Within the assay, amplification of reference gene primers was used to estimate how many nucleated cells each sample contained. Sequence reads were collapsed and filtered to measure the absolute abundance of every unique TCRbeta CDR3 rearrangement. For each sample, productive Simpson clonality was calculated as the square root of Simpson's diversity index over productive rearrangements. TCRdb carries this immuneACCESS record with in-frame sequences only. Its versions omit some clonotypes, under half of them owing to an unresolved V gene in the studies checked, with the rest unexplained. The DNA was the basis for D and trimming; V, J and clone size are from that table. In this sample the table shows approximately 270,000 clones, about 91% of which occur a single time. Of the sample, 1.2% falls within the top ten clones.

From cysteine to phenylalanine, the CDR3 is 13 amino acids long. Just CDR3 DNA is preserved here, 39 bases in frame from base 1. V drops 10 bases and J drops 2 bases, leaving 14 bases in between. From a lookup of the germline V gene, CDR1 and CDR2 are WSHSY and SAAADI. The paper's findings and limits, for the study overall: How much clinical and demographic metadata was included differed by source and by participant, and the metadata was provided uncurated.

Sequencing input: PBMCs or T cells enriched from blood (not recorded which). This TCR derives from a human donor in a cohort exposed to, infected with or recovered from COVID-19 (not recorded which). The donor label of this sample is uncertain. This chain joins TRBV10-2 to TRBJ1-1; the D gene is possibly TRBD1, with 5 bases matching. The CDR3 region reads CATKWGLNTEAFF. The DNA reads TGCGCCACTAAATGGGGACTAAACACTGAAGCTTTCTTT.